What follows are 2 T cell receptor beta chains derived from one specimen sequenced in a study of identical twins. One entry per CDR3 protein results from TCRdb running MiXCR on the 5' RACE reads. Of around 470,000 distinct CDR3 sequences listed, 14% are singletons. A further study also used this sample, focusing on yellow fever vaccine responses in identical twins.

Sequenced sample: CD4+ T cells sorted from blood. The receptors derive from a woman aged 18 to 35 in good health.

The rearrangement links TRBV15 to TRBJ2-3, with 8 bases identical to TRBD2. Germline V lookup: CDR1 LNHNV, CDR2 YYDKDF (reference sequence). This CDR3 contains 16 residues. V trimming: 1 base; J trimming: 0 bases; junction bases outside the gene matches: 3. The CDR3 nucleotides are TGTGCCACCAGCAGAGGGGAGCGGGGGAGCACAGATACGCAGTATTTT. It encodes CATSRGERGSTDTQYF.

This clonotype was detected many times. The chain combines TRBV5-1 with TRBJ2-3, with D perhaps matching TRBD2 (5 bases). Germline CDR1 and CDR2: SGHRS and YFSETQ. With 0 bases removed from V and 0 bases from J, the gap between germline ends came to 11 bases. The CDR3 totals 16 residues. In DNA form, the CDR3 reads TGCGCCAGCAGCTTGGGCAGCGGAACTAGCACAGATACGCAGTATTTT. Translation gives CASSLGSGTSTDTQYF.